This T cell receptor beta chain was sequenced in a study of cytomegalovirus exposure and HLA in healthy donors. With regard to this clone: The antigen is unknown.

Method: immunoSEQ multiplex PCR; TCRdb's copy keeps in-frame clones and lacks some. This table has 100,000 to 120,000 clones, approximately 88% appearing once. V dropped 3 bases and J dropped 0 bases, with 9 bases sitting between them. The CDR3 runs 14 residues. Germline lookup yields CDR1 GTSNPN and CDR2 SVGIG (reference sequence). The study's findings and limits: The finding came from a later analysis; first-cohort TCR clusters tended to co-occur in the 95 to 150 validation repertoires.

The sequencing sample was made of PBMCs. The clonotype comes from a woman in her 30s in good health and CMV-seropositive. The J gene is TRBJ2-1, the V gene TRBV30, with D unclear. This CDR3 reads CAWSDTSSYNEQFF. DNA for the CDR3: TGTGCCTGGAGCGACACCAGCTCCTACAATGAGCAGTTCTTC.